What follows are 27 T cell receptor beta chains derived from one specimen sequenced in a study of technical replicates of blood from four donors. Profiling relied on immunoSEQ multiplex PCR, and the TCRdb table lists in-frame clones only, not all of them. The data show around 68,000 clones, about 97% seen once. The sequenced sample was T cells isolated from PBMCs. Receptors were obtained from a human donor in good health.

The chain uses TRBV30 and TRBJ1-2; D unresolved. In germline, CDR1 is GTSNPN, CDR2 SVGIG (reference sequence). The length of the CDR3 is 11 residues. V dropped 2 bases and J dropped 7 bases, with 8 bases sitting between them. CDR3 sequence reads: CAWSIGGGYTF. CDR3 DNA: TGTGCCTGGAGTATTGGAGGTGGCTACACCTTC.

The rearrangement uses TRBV29-1 and TRBJ1-1; 9 bases line up with TRBD1. CDR3 length: 13 amino acids. The V gene's germline CDR1 is SQVTM and CDR2 ANQGSEA. The V and J ends lost 6 bases and 7 bases, in that order; junction bases with no gene match: 9. CDR3 in DNA: TGCAGCGTAACAGGGGGCAGTTTCAATGAAGCTTTCTTT. Translated: CSVTGGSFNEAFF.

The V gene is TRBV10-3, the J gene TRBJ1-4, with D uncertain. CDR1 ENHRY and CDR2 SYGVKD come from the germline V gene. V lost 5 bases, J lost 6 bases, and 10 bases lay in between. CDR3 length: 13 amino acids. CDR3 protein: CAISPGTDEKLFF. For the CDR3, the DNA is TGTGCCATCAGTCCGGGTACGGATGAAAAACTGTTTTTT.

This chain links TRBV7-8 with TRBJ2-7, with D possibly matching TRBD2 (6 bases). Germline-derived CDR1 and CDR2 are SGHVS and FQNEAQ. CDR3 length: 16 residues. Trimming stripped 3 bases from V and 0 bases from J, with 15 bases between. DNA of the CDR3: TGTGCCAGCAGCTTGGGGGGACTTTCCCACTCCTACGAGCAGTACTTC. It encodes CASSLGGLSHSYEQYF.

The genes are TRBV27 and TRBJ1-5; tentatively, D is TRBD1 (5 bases). V lost 3 bases, J lost 6 bases, and 12 bases lay in between. The CDR3 runs to 14 residues. Germline CDR1 MNHEY, CDR2 SMNVEV (reference sequence). The CDR3 reads CASSFRQGGQPQHF. CDR3 sequence (DNA): TGTGCCAGCAGTTTCCGTCAGGGCGGTCAGCCCCAGCATTTT.

The chain carries TRBV12-5 and TRBJ2-2; D uncertain. The germline V gene encodes CDR1 LGHNT and CDR2 FRNRAP. The CDR3 spans 14 residues. The ends were cut back, 7 bases at V and 2 bases at J, with 11 bases in the middle. For the CDR3, the DNA is TGTGCTAGTGCCCGAGGCCTTAACACCGGGGAGCTGTTTTTT. Protein: CASARGLNTGELFF. Supplemented by reference TRBV12-5 and TRBJ2-2, the full variable domain reads DARVTQTPRHKVTEMGQEVTMRCQPILGHNTVFWYRQTMMQGLELLAYFRNRAPLDDSGMPKDRFSAEMPDATLATLKIQPSEPRDSAVYFCASARGLNTGELFFGEGSRLTVL.

V and J are TRBV27 and TRBJ2-7; perhaps TRBD1 as D (6 bases). CDR3 length: 13 residues. The V gene lost 1 base and the J gene lost 4 bases, with 8 bases spanning the gap. Germline V gene lookup returns CDR1 MNHEY and CDR2 SMNVEV (reference sequence). CDR3 in amino acids: CASSLYRDYEQYF. The CDR3 DNA sequence: TGTGCCAGCAGTTTATACAGGGATTACGAGCAGTACTTC.

This CDR3 is CASTVPGAGYTF. The CDR3 DNA reads as TGTGCCAGCACCGTACCAGGGGCTGGCTACACCTTC. The chain couples TRBV7-9 to TRBJ1-2; D perhaps matches TRBD1 (6 bases). Trimming cost V 7 bases and J 7 bases, with 13 bases left between them. The germline gives CDR1 SEHNR, CDR2 FQNEAQ (reference sequence). The length of the CDR3 is 12 residues.

The chain employs TRBV10-3 and TRBJ2-7, with 11 positions matching TRBD2. Germline V lookup: CDR1 ENHRY, CDR2 SYGVKD. V shed 10 bases, J shed 4 bases, and the junction held 21 bases outside the gene matches. The CDR3 runs to 18 residues. The CDR3 region is CATNPSWVAGGPGYEQYF. CDR3 nucleotide sequence: TGTGCCACCAACCCCTCCTGGGTAGCGGGAGGGCCAGGGTACGAGCAGTACTTC.

V and J are TRBV4-1 and TRBJ2-7, with 7 bases identical to TRBD1. After removal of 4 bases from V and 2 bases from J, the junction contained 5 bases not matched to a gene. CDR3 length: 14 residues. Germline-derived CDR1 and CDR2 are MGHRA and YSYEKL. The CDR3 region is CASSPGQGAYEQYF. The CDR3 coding sequence is TGCGCCAGCAGCCCGGGTCAGGGGGCCTACGAGCAGTACTTC.

V usage is TRBV7-9 and J usage is TRBJ1-1, with D unresolved. Looked up from germline, CDR1 is SEHNR and CDR2 is FQNEAQ (reference sequence). V lost 1 base to trimming and J lost 8 bases, with 8 bases between them. This CDR3 is 12 amino acids long. The CDR3 nucleotides are TGTGCCAGCAGCTTAGTCGCACAGGAAGCTTTCTTT. Amino acids: CASSLVAQEAFF. Supplemented by reference TRBV7-9 and TRBJ1-1, the full variable domain reads DTGVSQNPRHKITKRGQNVTFRCDPISEHNRLYWYRQTLGQGPEFLTYFQNEAQLEKSRLLSDRFSAERPKGSFSTLEIQRTEQGDSAMYLCASSLVAQEAFFGQGTRLTVV.

The chain is built from TRBV28 and TRBJ1-5; D might be TRBD1 (5 bases). The CDR3 extends over 16 amino acids. CDR1 is MDHEN and CDR2 is SYDVKM in the germline V gene. Trimming took 5 bases from V and 1 from J, leaving 15 bases between them. The DNA for the CDR3 is TGTGCCAGCAGTACGATCAGGGCCGTAAGCAATCAGCCCCAGCATTTT. It yields the protein CASSTIRAVSNQPQHF.

This rearrangement joins TRBV5-1 to TRBJ2-7; 10 bases agree with TRBD1. V lost 2 bases to trimming and J lost 2 bases; unmatched junction nucleotides: 1. Germline CDR1 SGHRS, CDR2 YFSETQ. There are 14 residues in the CDR3. The CDR3 sequence is CASSLGQGAYEQYF. DNA of the CDR3: TGCGCCAGCAGCTTAGGACAGGGGGCCTACGAGCAGTACTTC.

The chain joins TRBV6-5 to TRBJ2-7; 7 bases map to TRBD1. V gave up 4 bases and J gave up 3 bases; unmatched junction bases: 3. The CDR3 consists of 13 residues. The germline V gene has CDR1 MNHEY and CDR2 SVGAGI. For the CDR3, the DNA is TGTGCCAGCAGTTTAGGGGGCTTCTACGAGCAGTACTTC. It translates to CASSLGGFYEQYF.

V and J are TRBV4-2 and TRBJ1-1; D is unclear. Germline V gene lookup returns CDR1 LGHNA and CDR2 YNFKEQ. This CDR3 contains 15 residues. V lost 0 bases and J 3 bases, leaving 11 bases between the germline ends. The chain's CDR3 is CASSQESPGYTEAFF. In DNA form, the CDR3 reads TGTGCCAGCAGCCAAGAATCCCCAGGCTACACTGAAGCTTTCTTT.

The chain combines TRBV7-9 with TRBJ2-3; 8 bases line up with TRBD1. Per the germline V gene, CDR1 is SEHNR and CDR2 is FQNEAQ (reference sequence). This CDR3 has 14 residues. J lost 5 bases, V lost 5 bases, and 6 bases had no gene match. The CDR3 here is CASSRTGSQDTQYF. The CDR3 nucleotides read TGTGCCAGCAGCCGGACAGGGAGTCAAGATACGCAGTATTTT.

The rearrangement joins TRBV5-1 to TRBJ2-7, with 7 bases aligning to TRBD2. J was trimmed by 5 bases and V by 4 bases; bases with no gene match: 9. CDR3 size: 14 residues. CDR1 is SGHRS and CDR2 is YFSETQ in the germline V gene. The CDR3 loop is CASSREAGYHEQYF. The CDR3 DNA is TGCGCCAGCAGCCGGGAGGCGGGCTACCACGAGCAGTACTTC.

V and J are TRBV2 and TRBJ1-5; a possible D gene is TRBD1 (5 bases). Between the trimmed V and J ends, which lost 7 bases and 1 base, there was a span of 8 bases. The CDR3 is 13 residues long. Looked up from germline, CDR1 is SNHLY and CDR2 is FYNNEI. The CDR3: CASKQGSNQPQHF. CDR3 in DNA: TGTGCCAGCAAGCAGGGAAGCAATCAGCCCCAGCATTTT.

V and J are TRBV6-6 and TRBJ1-2; the D is unclear. CDR1 and CDR2 (germline): MNHNY, SVGAGI (reference sequence). The CDR3 is 13 residues long. Trimming cost V 2 bases and J 4 bases, with 8 bases left between them. CDR3 nucleotides: TGTGCCAGCAGTTACGGGCAGGCCTATGGCTACACCTTC. Translated: CASSYGQAYGYTF.

The chain links TRBV7-6 to TRBJ2-3; 8 bases fit TRBD1. CDR3 length equals 14 residues. Trimming removed 5 bases from V and 4 bases from J; junction bases left unmatched: 5. Germline loops: CDR1 SGHVS, CDR2 FNYEAQ. CDR3 loop: CASSKDRGSDTQYF. For the CDR3, the DNA is TGTGCCAGCAGCAAAGACAGGGGTTCAGATACGCAGTATTTT.

The J gene is TRBJ2-7, the V gene TRBV19; TRBD2 agrees at 11 bases. Germline V gene data show CDR1 as LNHDA and CDR2 as SQIVND (reference sequence). This CDR3 spans 16 amino acids. Losses at the gene ends were 5 bases for V and 7 bases for J; bases not matched to a gene: 13. The CDR3 reads CASSRQPGLAAREQYF. CDR3 in DNA: TGTGCCAGTAGTCGTCAACCGGGACTAGCGGCTAGAGAGCAGTACTTC.

This clone appeared once. This chain connects TRBV6-5 to TRBJ1-3, with TRBD1 matching over 9 bases. V shed 0 bases and J 8 bases; nucleotides not matched to a gene: 8. CDR1 and CDR2 (germline): MNHEY, SVGAGI. The CDR3 covers 16 residues. The CDR3 sequence: CASSYSGDRVKDTIYF. In nucleotides, the CDR3 is TGTGCCAGCAGTTACTCGGGGGACAGGGTTAAGGACACCATATATTTT.

This chain uses TRBV7-2 with TRBJ2-7, with D perhaps matching TRBD2 (5 bases). The germline CDR1 and CDR2 sequences are SGHTA and FQGNSA. This CDR3 spans 15 amino acids. V was pared by 4 bases and J by 3 bases, with 16 bases between. CDR3 region: CASSYPGGLSYEQYF. The CDR3, as DNA: TGTGCCAGCAGCTACCCGGGCGGGCTTAGCTACGAGCAGTACTTC.

The genes are TRBV13 and TRBJ2-7; D gene uncertain. The V end was cut by 2 bases, the J end by 2 bases, with 7 bases between. The CDR3 totals 13 residues. CDR1 is PRHDT, CDR2 FYEKMQ, per germline (reference sequence). CDR3 nucleotide sequence: TGTGCCAGCAGCTTACAGGTCCCCTACGAGCAGTACTTC. Translated, it gives CASSLQVPYEQYF.

The chain uses TRBV7-2 and TRBJ2-5, with a tentative D call TRBD1 (6 bases). This CDR3 contains 15 residues. Germline V CDR1 and CDR2: SGHTA, FQGNSA. Trimming took 3 bases from V and 4 from J, leaving 15 bases between them. CDR3 sequence reads: CASSFGQGKGETQYF. The CDR3 DNA is TGTGCCAGCAGCTTTGGGCAGGGGAAGGGAGAGACCCAGTACTTC.

The chain has TRBV11-2 and TRBJ2-1, with a weak D call TRBD2 (5 bases). CDR1 is SGHAT, CDR2 FQNNGV, per germline. V was pared by 5 bases and J by 10 bases, with 18 bases between. The CDR3 loop spans 14 amino acids. CDR3 bases: TGTGCCAGCAGCCCGGGAAGGGCTCTTAGGGAGCAGTTCTTC. It translates to CASSPGRALREQFF.

The V and J genes are TRBV11-2 and TRBJ1-2; D may be TRBD1 (5 bases). This CDR3 contains 15 residues. Between the trimmed V and J ends, which lost 5 bases and 3 bases, there was a span of 16 bases. The germline V gene has CDR1 SGHAT and CDR2 FQNNGV. For the CDR3, the DNA is TGTGCCAGCAGCGGCCAATCACAGGTCTACTATGGCTACACCTTC. This translates into CASSGQSQVYYGYTF.